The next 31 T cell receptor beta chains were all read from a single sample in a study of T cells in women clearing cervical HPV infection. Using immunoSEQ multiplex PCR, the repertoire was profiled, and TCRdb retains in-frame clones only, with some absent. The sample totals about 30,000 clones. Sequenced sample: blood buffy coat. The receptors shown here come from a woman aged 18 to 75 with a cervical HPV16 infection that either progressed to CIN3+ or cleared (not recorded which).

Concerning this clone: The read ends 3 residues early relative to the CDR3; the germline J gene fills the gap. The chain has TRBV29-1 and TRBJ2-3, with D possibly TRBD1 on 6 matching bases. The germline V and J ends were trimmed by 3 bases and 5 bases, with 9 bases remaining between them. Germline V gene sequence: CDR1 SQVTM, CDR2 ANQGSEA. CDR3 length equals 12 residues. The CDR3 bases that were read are TGCAGCGTTGATGGGGGCAAAGATACG. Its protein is CSVDGGKDT. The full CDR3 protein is CSVDGGKDTQYF.

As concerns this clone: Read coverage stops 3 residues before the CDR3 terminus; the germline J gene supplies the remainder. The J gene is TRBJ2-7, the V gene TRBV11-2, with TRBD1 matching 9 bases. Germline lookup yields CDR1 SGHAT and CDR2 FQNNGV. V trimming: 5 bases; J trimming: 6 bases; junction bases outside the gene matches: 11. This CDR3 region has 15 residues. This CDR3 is CASSRQQGAPLEQYF. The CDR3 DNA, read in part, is TGTGCCAGCAGCCGACAACAGGGGGCCCCTCTCGAG.

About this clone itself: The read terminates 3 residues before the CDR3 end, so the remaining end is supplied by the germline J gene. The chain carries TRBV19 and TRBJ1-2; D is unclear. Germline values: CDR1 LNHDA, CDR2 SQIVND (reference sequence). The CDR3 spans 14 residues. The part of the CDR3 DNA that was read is TGTGCCAGTAGTGCCCTCCATAAGGCGGATACC. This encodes CASSALHKADT. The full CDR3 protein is CASSALHKADTYTF.

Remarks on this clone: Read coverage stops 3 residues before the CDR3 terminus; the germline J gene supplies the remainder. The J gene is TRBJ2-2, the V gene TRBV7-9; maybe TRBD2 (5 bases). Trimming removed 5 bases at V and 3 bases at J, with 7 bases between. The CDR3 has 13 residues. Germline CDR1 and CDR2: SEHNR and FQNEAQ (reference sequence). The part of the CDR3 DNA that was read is TGTGCCAGCAGCCGGGGATACACCGGGGAG. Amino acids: CASSRGYTGE. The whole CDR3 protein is CASSRGYTGELFF.

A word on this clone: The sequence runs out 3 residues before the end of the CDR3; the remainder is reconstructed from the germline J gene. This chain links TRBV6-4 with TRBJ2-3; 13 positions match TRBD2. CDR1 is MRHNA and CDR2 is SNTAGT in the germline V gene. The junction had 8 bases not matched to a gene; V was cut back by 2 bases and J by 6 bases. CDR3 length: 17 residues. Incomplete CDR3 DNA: TGTGCCAGCAGTGACCCTCGGACTAGCGGGAGTCTGGATACG. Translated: CASSDPRTSGSLDT. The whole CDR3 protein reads CASSDPRTSGSLDTQYF.

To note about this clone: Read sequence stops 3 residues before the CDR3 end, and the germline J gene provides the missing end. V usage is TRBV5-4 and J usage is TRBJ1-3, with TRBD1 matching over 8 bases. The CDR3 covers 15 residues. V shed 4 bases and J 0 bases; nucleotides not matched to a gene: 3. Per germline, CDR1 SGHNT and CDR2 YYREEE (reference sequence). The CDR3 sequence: CASSPDRASGNTIYF. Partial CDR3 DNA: TGTGCCAGCAGCCCGGACAGGGCCTCTGGAAACACC.

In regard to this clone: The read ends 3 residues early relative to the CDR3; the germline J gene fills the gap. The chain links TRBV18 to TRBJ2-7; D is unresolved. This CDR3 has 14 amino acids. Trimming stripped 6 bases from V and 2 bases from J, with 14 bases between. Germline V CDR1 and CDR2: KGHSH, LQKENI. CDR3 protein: CASSEASGPYEQYF. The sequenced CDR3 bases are TGTGCCAGCTCTGAGGCCTCAGGCCCCTACGAG.

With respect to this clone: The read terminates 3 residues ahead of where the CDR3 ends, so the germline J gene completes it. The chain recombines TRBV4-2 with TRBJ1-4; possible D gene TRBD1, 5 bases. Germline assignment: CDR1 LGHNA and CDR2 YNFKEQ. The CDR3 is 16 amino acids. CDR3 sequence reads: CASSQSTASGANVLFF. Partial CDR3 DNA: TGTGCCAGCAGCCAATCAACAGCCTCTGGGGCCAACGTA.

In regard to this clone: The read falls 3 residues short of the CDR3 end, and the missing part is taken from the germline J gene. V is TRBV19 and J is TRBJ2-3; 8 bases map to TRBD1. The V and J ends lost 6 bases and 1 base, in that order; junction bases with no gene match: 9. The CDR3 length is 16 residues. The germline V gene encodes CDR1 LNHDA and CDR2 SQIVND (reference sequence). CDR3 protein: CASRTPGTGRTDTQYF. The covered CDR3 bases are TGTGCCAGTAGAACACCAGGGACAGGACGCACAGATACG.

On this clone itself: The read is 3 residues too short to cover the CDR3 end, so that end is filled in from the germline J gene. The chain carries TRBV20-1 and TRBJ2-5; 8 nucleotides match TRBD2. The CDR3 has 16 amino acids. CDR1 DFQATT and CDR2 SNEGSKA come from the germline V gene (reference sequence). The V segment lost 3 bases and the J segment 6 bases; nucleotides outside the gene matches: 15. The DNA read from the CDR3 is TGCAGTGCTAGGGAAGCCAGGACCGGGGGGGTTAAGACC. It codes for CSAREARTGGVKT. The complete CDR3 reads CSAREARTGGVKTQYF.

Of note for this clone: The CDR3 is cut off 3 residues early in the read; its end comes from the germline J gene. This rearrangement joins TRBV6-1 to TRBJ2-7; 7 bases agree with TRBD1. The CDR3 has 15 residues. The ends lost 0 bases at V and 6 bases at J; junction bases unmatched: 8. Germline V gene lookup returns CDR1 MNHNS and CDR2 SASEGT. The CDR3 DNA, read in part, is TGTGCCAGCAGTGAAGCGCGACAGGGTCCTGGCGAG. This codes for CASSEARQGPGE. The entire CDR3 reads CASSEARQGPGEQYF.

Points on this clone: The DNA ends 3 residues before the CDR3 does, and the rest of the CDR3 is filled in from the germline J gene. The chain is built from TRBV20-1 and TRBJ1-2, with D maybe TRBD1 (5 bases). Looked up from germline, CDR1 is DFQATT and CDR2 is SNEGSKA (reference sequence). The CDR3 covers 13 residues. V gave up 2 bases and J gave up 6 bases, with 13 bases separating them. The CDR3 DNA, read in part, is TGCAGTGCTAGATGGGGGGTTGGGGATGGC. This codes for CSARWGVGDG. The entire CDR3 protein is CSARWGVGDGYTF.

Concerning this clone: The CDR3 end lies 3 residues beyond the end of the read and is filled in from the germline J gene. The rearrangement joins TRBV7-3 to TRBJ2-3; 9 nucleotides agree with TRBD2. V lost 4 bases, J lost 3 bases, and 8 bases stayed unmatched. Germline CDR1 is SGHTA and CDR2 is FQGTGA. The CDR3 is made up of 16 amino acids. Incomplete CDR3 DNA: TGTGCCAGCAGCTCCCGGGATAGCGGGAGTACAGATACG. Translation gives CASSSRDSGSTDT. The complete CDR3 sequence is CASSSRDSGSTDTQYF.

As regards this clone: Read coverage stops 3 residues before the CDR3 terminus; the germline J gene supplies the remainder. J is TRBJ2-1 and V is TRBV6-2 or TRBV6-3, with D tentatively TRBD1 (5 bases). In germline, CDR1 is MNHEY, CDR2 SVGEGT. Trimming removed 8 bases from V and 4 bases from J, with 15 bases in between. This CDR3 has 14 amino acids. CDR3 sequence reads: CASERGIGYNEQFF. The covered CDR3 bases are TGTGCCAGCGAAAGGGGTATAGGGTACAATGAG.

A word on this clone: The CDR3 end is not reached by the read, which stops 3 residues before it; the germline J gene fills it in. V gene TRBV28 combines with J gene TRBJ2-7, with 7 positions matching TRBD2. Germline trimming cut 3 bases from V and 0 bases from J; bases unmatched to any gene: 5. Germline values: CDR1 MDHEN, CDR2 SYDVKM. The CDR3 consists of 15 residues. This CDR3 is CASSLGGTISYEQYF. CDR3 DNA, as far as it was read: TGTGCCAGCAGTTTGGGCGGGACTATCTCCTACGAG.

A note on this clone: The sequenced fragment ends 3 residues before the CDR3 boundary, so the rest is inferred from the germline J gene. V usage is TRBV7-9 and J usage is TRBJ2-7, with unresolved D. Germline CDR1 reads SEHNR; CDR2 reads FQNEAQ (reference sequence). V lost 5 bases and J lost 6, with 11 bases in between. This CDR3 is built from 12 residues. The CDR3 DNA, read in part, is TGTGCCAGCAGCCTGTTCCAAGGCGAG. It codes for CASSLFQGE. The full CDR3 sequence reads CASSLFQGEQYF. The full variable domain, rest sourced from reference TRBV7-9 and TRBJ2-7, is DTGVSQNPRHKITKRGQNVTFRCDPISEHNRLYWYRQTLGQGPEFLTYFQNEAQLEKSRLLSDRFSAERPKGSFSTLEIQRTEQGDSAMYLCASSLFQGEQYFGPGTRLTVT.

The CDR3 region is CASSLGGGTEAFF. The CDR3 bases that were read are TGTGCCAGCAGCTTAGGCGGCGGCACTGAA. This rearrangement joins TRBV7-9 to TRBJ1-1, with D unresolved. The DNA ends 3 residues before the CDR3 does, and the rest of the CDR3 is filled in from the germline J gene. V was shortened by 1 base and J by 4 bases, with 7 bases between the two germline ends. From germline, CDR1 is SEHNR and CDR2 FQNEAQ (reference sequence). CDR3 size: 13 residues.

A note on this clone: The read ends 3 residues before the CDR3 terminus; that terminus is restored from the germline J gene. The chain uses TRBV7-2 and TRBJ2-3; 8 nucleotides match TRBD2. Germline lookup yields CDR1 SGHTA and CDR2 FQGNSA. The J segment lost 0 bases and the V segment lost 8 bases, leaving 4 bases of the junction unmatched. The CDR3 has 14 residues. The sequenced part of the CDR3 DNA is TGTGCCAGCGACCCGGGGGGGAGCACAGATACG. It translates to CASDPGGSTDT. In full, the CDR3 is CASDPGGSTDTQYF.

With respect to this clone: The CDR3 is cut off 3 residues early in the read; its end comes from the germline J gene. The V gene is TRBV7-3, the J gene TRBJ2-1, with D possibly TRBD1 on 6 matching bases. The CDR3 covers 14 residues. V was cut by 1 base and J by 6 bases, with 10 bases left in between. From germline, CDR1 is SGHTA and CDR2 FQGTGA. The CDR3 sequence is CASSLIQGSNEQFF. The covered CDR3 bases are TGTGCCAGCAGCTTAATCCAGGGGAGCAATGAG. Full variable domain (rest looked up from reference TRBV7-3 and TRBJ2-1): GAGVSQTPSNKVTEKGKYVELRCDPISGHTALYWYRQSLGQGPEFLIYFQGTGAADDSGLPNDRFFAVRPEGSVSTLKIQRTERGDSAVYLCASSLIQGSNEQFFGPGTRLTVL.

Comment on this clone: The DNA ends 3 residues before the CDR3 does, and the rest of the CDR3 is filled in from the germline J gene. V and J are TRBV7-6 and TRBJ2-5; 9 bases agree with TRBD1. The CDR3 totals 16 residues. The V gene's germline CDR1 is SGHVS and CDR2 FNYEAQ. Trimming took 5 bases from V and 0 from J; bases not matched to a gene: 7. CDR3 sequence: CASSPRDRAYQETQYF. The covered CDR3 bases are TGTGCCAGCAGCCCTCGGGACAGGGCGTACCAAGAGACC.

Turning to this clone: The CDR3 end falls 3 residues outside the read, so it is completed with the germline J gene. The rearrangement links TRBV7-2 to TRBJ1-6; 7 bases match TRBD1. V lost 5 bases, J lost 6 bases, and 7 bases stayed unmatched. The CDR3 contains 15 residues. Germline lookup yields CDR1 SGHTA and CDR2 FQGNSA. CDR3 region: CASSTATGVNSPLHF. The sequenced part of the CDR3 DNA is TGTGCCAGCAGCACCGCAACAGGGGTTAATTCACCC.

The CDR3 DNA, read in part, is TGCAGCGTTGAACTCAGTTCAGATACG. It codes for CSVELSSDT. The full CDR3 sequence reads CSVELSSDTQYF. J is TRBJ2-3 and V is TRBV29-1; no firm D call. The read is 3 residues too short to cover the CDR3 end, so that end is filled in from the germline J gene. Germline CDR1 reads SQVTM; CDR2 reads ANQGSEA. V lost 2 bases and J lost 4, with 7 bases in between. The CDR3 is 12 residues long.

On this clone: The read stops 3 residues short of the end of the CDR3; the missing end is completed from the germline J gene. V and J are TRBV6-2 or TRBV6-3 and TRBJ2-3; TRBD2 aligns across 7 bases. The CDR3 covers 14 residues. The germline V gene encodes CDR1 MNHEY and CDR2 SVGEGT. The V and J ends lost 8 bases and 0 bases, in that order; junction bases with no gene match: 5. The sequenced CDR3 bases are TGTGCCAGCCGCGGGAGAGGAAGCACAGATACG. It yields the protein CASRGRGSTDT. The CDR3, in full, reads CASRGRGSTDTQYF.

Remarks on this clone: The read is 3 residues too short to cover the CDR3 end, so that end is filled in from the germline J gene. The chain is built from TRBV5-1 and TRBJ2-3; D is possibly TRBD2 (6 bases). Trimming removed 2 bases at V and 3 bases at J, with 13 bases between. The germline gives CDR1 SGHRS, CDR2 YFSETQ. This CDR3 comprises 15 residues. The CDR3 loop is CASSFRGLSTDTQYF. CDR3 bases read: TGCGCCAGCAGCTTCCGGGGGTTGTCGACAGATACG.

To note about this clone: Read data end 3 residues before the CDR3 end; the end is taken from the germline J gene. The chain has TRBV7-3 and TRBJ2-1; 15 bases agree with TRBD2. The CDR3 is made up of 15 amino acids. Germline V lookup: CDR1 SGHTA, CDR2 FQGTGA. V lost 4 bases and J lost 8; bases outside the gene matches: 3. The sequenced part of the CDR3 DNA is TGTGCCAGCAGCTCAGGACTAGCGGGAGGGTATGAG. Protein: CASSSGLAGGYE. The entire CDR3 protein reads CASSSGLAGGYEQFF. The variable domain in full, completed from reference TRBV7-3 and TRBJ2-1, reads GAGVSQTPSNKVTEKGKYVELRCDPISGHTALYWYRQSLGQGPEFLIYFQGTGAADDSGLPNDRFFAVRPEGSVSTLKIQRTERGDSAVYLCASSSGLAGGYEQFFGPGTRLTVL.

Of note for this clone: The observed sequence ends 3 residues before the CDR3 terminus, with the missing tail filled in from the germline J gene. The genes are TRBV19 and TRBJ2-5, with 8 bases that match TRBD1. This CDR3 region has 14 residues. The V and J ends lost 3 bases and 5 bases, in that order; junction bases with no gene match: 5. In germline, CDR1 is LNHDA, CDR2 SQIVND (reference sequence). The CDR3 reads CASSIVTGEETQYF. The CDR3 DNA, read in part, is TGTGCCAGTAGTATTGTGACAGGGGAGGAGACC.

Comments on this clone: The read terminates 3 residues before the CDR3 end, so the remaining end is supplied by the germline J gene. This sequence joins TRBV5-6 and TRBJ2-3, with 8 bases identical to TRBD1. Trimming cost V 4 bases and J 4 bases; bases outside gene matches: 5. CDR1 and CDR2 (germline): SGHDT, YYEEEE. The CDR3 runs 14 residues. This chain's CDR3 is CASSPGQGPDTQYF. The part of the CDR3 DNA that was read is TGTGCCAGCAGCCCTGGACAGGGACCAGATACG.

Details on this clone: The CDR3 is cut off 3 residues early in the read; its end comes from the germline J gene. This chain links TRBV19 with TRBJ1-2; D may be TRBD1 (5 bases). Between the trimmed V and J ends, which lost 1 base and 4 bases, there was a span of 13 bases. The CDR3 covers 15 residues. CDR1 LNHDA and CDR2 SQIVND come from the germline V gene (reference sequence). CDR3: CASSIGGDRIYGYTF. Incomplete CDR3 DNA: TGTGCCAGTAGTATAGGCGGGGACCGGATCTATGGC.

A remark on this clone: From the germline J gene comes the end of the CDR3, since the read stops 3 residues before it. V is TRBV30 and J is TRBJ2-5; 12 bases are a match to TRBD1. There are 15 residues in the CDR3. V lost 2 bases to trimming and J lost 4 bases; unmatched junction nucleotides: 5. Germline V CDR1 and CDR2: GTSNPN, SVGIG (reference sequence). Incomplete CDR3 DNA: TGTGCCTGGAGTACGGGACAGGGGGCGCGAGAGACC. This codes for CAWSTGQGARET. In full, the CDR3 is CAWSTGQGARETQYF.

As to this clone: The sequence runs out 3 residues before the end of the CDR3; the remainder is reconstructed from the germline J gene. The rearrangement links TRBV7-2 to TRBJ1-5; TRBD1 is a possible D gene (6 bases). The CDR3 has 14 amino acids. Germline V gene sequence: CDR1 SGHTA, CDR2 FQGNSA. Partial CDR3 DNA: TGTGCCAGCAGCTCATACCCTGCAGGGGAACCC. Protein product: CASSSYPAGEP. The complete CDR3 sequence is CASSSYPAGEPQHF.

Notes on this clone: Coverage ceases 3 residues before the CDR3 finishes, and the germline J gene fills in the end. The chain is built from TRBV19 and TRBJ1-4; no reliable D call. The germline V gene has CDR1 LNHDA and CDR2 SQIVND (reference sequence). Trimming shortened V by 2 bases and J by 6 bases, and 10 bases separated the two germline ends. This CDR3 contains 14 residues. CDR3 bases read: TGTGCCAGTAGTATAACGGGGAGTTATGAAAAA. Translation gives CASSITGSYEK. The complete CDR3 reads CASSITGSYEKLFF.